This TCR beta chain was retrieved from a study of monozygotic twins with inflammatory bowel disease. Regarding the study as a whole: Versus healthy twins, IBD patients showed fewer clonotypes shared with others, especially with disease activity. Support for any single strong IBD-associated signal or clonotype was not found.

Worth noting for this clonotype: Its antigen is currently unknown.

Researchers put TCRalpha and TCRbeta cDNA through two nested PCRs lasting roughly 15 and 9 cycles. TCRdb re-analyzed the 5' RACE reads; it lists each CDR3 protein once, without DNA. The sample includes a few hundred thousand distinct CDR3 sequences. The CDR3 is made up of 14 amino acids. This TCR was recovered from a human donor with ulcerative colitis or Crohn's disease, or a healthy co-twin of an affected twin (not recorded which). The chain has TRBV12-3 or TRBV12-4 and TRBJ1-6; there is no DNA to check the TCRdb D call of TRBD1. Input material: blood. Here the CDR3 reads CASSLGQKNSPLHF.